Below, 32 T cell receptor beta chains from the same sample are listed, as sequenced in a study of OX40 agonist ivuxolimab in advanced cancers. Only in-frame clones appear in the TCRdb table, and some are missing; sequencing was by immunoSEQ multiplex PCR. This sample yields tens of thousands of clones, of which approximately 93% are seen a single time; over 9.5% belongs to the top ten. The sequencing here drew on CD4+ or CD8+ T cells sorted from blood, taken in a trial of the OX40 agonist ivuxolimab. All receptors derive from an adult with an advanced solid tumor such as melanoma, head and neck, liver or kidney cancer.

The rearrangement joins TRBV7-2 to TRBJ1-5, with 9 bases matching TRBD1. Germline assignment: CDR1 SGHTA and CDR2 FQGNSA. The CDR3 is 17 amino acids. With V trimmed by 1 base and J by 6 bases, 10 bases remained unmatched. CDR3: CASSLGTGVGGGQPQHF. CDR3 in DNA: TGTGCCAGCAGCTTAGGGACAGGGGTAGGGGGTGGTCAGCCCCAGCATTTT.

This rearrangement joins TRBV2 to TRBJ2-3; no firm D call. The CDR3 totals 13 residues. V shed 3 bases and J shed 9 bases, with 13 bases lying between them. Germline CDR1 SNHLY, CDR2 FYNNEI. The CDR3 DNA sequence: TGTGCCAGCAGTGAGGATCAGGCCTGGACGCAGTATTTT. Its protein product is CASSEDQAWTQYF.

This clone occurred once. The chain recombines TRBV21-1 with TRBJ2-5; the table's D call TRBD2 went unverified against the DNA. TRBV21-1 corresponds to a pseudogene. This CDR3 spans 13 amino acids. CDR3 loop: CASSKGAGGTQYF. CDR3 bases: TGTGCCAGCAGCAAAGGGGCGGGTGGGACCCAGTACTTC.

The chain employs TRBV7-9 and TRBJ1-1, with a tentative D call TRBD1 (6 bases). CDR3 size: 15 residues. Germline V gene sequence: CDR1 SEHNR, CDR2 FQNEAQ (reference sequence). V lost 1 base and J lost 0, with 9 bases in between. CDR3: CASSLVAGVNTEAFF. The CDR3 bases are TGTGCCAGCAGCTTAGTAGCAGGGGTGAACACTGAAGCTTTCTTT.

The genes are TRBV7-3 and TRBJ2-3, with 9 bases identical to TRBD2. V lost 2 bases, J lost 3 bases, and 3 bases stayed unmatched. There are 15 residues in the CDR3. From germline, CDR1 is SGHTA and CDR2 FQGTGA. The DNA of the CDR3 is TGTGCCAGCAGCTTAGCGGGAGGGATAACAGATACGCAGTATTTT. Amino acids: CASSLAGGITDTQYF.

This clone appeared once. V usage is TRBV18 and J usage is TRBJ1-1; possibly TRBD1 for D (6 bases). CDR3 length equals 14 residues. V was pared by 5 bases and J by 6 bases, with 16 bases between. Germline V gene data show CDR1 as KGHSH and CDR2 as LQKENI. CDR3 loop: CASSFFGTNAEAFF. As DNA, the CDR3 is TGTGCCAGCTCATTTTTCGGGACAAACGCTGAAGCTTTCTTT. The entire variable domain, with the rest obtained from reference TRBV18 and TRBJ1-1, is as follows: NAGVMQNPRHLVRRRGQEARLRCSPMKGHSHVYWYRQLPEEGLKFMVYLQKENIIDESGMPKERFSAEFPKEGPSILRIQQVVRGDSAAYFCASSFFGTNAEAFFGQGTRLTVV.

This chain links TRBV2 with TRBJ2-1; TRBD1 matches 8 bases. The J segment lost 4 bases and the V segment lost 4 bases, leaving 9 bases of the junction unmatched. The CDR3 is made up of 16 amino acids. Germline CDR1 and CDR2: SNHLY and FYNNEI. Here the CDR3 DNA reads TGTGCCAGCAGTGTTAGGAGGGACAGGTCGTACAATGAGCAGTTCTTC. It translates to CASSVRRDRSYNEQFF. Full variable domain (outside the CDR3, taken from reference TRBV2 and TRBJ2-1): EPEVTQTPSHQVTQMGQEVILRCVPISNHLYFYWYRQILGQKVEFLVSFYNNEISEKSEIFDDQFSVERPDGSNFTLKIRSTKLEDSAMYFCASSVRRDRSYNEQFFGPGTRLTVL.

The chain has TRBV4-1 and TRBJ2-3; 7 bases fit TRBD1. Germline assignment: CDR1 MGHRA and CDR2 YSYEKL. V dropped 4 bases and J dropped 2; count of bases not matched to a gene: 6. This CDR3 has 15 amino acids. The CDR3 nucleotides read TGCGCCAGCAGCCGTACAGGGGTATACACAGATACGCAGTATTTT. Its protein product is CASSRTGVYTDTQYF.

The table lists this clone with a count of one. The chain couples TRBV7-3 to TRBJ2-2; perhaps TRBD2 as D (5 bases). Trimming left V 5 bases short and J 5 bases short, with 15 bases between. Germline assignment: CDR1 SGHTA and CDR2 FQGTGA. The CDR3 contains 15 residues. In DNA form, the CDR3 reads TGTGCCAGCAGCCCGTCGCGGGCAGTTACCGGGGAGCTGTTTTTT. This translates into CASSPSRAVTGELFF.

In the case of this clone: Germline is not matched at one junction end, which may reflect a read error. This chain uses TRBV11-2 with TRBJ2-7, with D perhaps matching TRBD1 or TRBD2 (6 bases each). The germline V gene encodes CDR1 SGHAT and CDR2 FQNNGV. The CDR3 contains 15 residues. CDR3 amino acids: CASSLDGGFSYEQYF. CDR3 nucleotides: TGTGCCAGCAGCCTAGACGGGGGCTTCTCCTACGAGCAGTACTTC.

J is TRBJ2-3 and V is TRBV5-6; weak D call: TRBD1 (6 bases). Deletions cut 1 base from V and 3 bases from J, with 6 bases between. Per the germline V gene, CDR1 is SGHDT and CDR2 is YYEEEE. The CDR3 spans 13 residues. The CDR3 DNA reads as TGTGCCAGCAGCTTGACAGGGACAGATACGCAGTATTTT. As protein: CASSLTGTDTQYF.

This chain uses TRBV18 with TRBJ2-3, with 11 bases identical to TRBD2. Per germline, CDR1 KGHSH and CDR2 LQKENI. This CDR3 contains 17 residues. The junction had 5 bases not matched to a gene; V was cut back by 3 bases and J by 0 bases. CDR3 sequence (DNA): TGTGCCAGCTCACCTCTCGTAGCGGGGGGGAGCACAGATACGCAGTATTTT. It translates to CASSPLVAGGSTDTQYF.

V is TRBV2 and J is TRBJ2-3; 12 bases agree with TRBD2. Trimming at V came to 6 bases and at J to 5 bases, leaving 3 bases not matched to a gene. This CDR3 comprises 14 residues. CDR1 SNHLY and CDR2 FYNNEI come from the germline V gene. The CDR3 coding sequence is TGTGCCAGCAGCGGACTAGCGGGGTTAGATACGCAGTATTTT. It is translated as CASSGLAGLDTQYF.

The chain recombines TRBV23-1 with TRBJ1-1; D unresolved. TRBV23-1 is placed among ORFs of uncertain function. The length of the CDR3 is 14 residues. Trimming removed 0 bases at V and 2 bases at J, with 7 bases between. Written as DNA, the CDR3 is TGCGCCAGCAGTCAATCGAATAATAACACTGAAGCTTTCTTT. Translation: CASSQSNNNTEAFF.

The gene calls are TRBV7-3 and TRBJ2-5; D possibly corresponds to TRBD2 (7 bases). The V and J ends lost 6 bases and 1 base respectively, with 15 bases between them. The CDR3 runs to 15 residues. Germline V gene sequence: CDR1 SGHTA, CDR2 FQGTGA. The CDR3 protein is CASSFQGGGQETQYF. The CDR3 nucleotides are TGTGCCAGCAGTTTTCAGGGAGGGGGCCAAGAGACCCAGTACTTC.

The V call is TRBV4-1, the J call TRBJ1-5; D is possibly TRBD1 (5 bases). V was cut by 2 bases and J by 2 bases, with 10 bases left in between. The CDR3 has 15 amino acids. Looked up from germline, CDR1 is MGHRA and CDR2 is YSYEKL. The CDR3 coding sequence is TGCGCCAGCAGCCAAACGGGGGGTGGCAATCAGCCCCAGCATTTT. Translated: CASSQTGGGNQPQHF.

The chain has TRBV7-2 and TRBJ2-7; TRBD2 agrees at 8 bases. CDR3 size: 15 residues. Trimming cost V 5 bases and J 0 bases; bases outside gene matches: 6. From germline, CDR1 is SGHTA and CDR2 FQGNSA. The CDR3: CASSPQAGGSYEQYF. CDR3 DNA sequence: TGTGCCAGCAGCCCCCAGGCGGGAGGCTCCTACGAGCAGTACTTC.

The chain recombines TRBV28 with TRBJ2-3, with D perhaps TRBD2 (7 bases). V dropped 7 bases and J dropped 0 bases, with 14 bases sitting between them. CDR1 and CDR2 from the germline V gene are MDHEN and SYDVKM. The CDR3 consists of 15 residues. CDR3 residues: CASKWGGRSTDTQYF. CDR3 sequence (DNA): TGTGCCAGCAAGTGGGGGGGCCGGAGCACAGATACGCAGTATTTT.

V is TRBV6-5 and J is TRBJ2-7; tentative D call: TRBD2 (5 bases). Trimming pared 8 bases from V and 4 bases from J, leaving 12 bases between. This CDR3 spans 12 amino acids. Germline V gene sequence: CDR1 MNHEY, CDR2 SVGAGI. Here the CDR3 DNA reads TGTGCCAGCGGGAGACACGATTACGAGCAGTACTTC. Translating it yields CASGRHDYEQYF.

The CDR3 DNA reads as TGTGCCAGCCTCCCCCTACCCGGGACAGCGAACACCGGGGAGCTGTTTTTT. Its translation: CASLPLPGTANTGELFF. The chain links TRBV21-1 to TRBJ2-2; TRBD1, the D gene given by the table, was not confirmed from the DNA. TRBV21-1 is a pseudogene segment. CDR3 length: 17 residues.

This chain connects TRBV27 to TRBJ2-7; 10 positions agree with TRBD2. Germline V gene lookup returns CDR1 MNHEY and CDR2 SMNVEV (reference sequence). With V trimmed by 8 bases and J by 5 bases, 9 bases remained unmatched. The length of the CDR3 is 14 residues. In nucleotides, the CDR3 is TGTGCCAGCGCTCTAGCGGGAGTTTCCCACGAGCAGTACTTC. It encodes CASALAGVSHEQYF.

The chain joins TRBV7-9 to TRBJ2-1; TRBD2 aligns across 13 bases. Germline assignment: CDR1 SEHNR and CDR2 FQNEAQ (reference sequence). The CDR3 has 17 residues. J was trimmed by 4 bases and V by 5 bases; bases with no gene match: 8. CDR3 DNA: TGTGCCAGCAGCCCACGGACTAGCGGGGGCGTGTACAATGAGCAGTTCTTC. This encodes CASSPRTSGGVYNEQFF.

The chain uses TRBV5-1 and TRBJ2-3, with D unresolved. CDR1 is SGHRS, CDR2 YFSETQ, per germline. Trimming removed 0 bases from V and 2 bases from J, with 4 bases in between. This CDR3 region has 13 residues. The CDR3 DNA reads TGCGCCAGCAGCTTGGCCCACACAGATACGCAGTATTTT. It yields the protein CASSLAHTDTQYF.

The V gene is TRBV4-1, the J gene TRBJ2-7; 7 bases match TRBD1. V lost 4 bases to trimming and J lost 3 bases; unmatched junction nucleotides: 6. CDR3 length: 14 amino acids. Germline V lookup: CDR1 MGHRA, CDR2 YSYEKL. CDR3: CASSRGGQSYEQYF. CDR3 nucleotides: TGCGCCAGCAGCCGAGGGGGACAGAGCTACGAGCAGTACTTC.

The chain uses TRBV28 and TRBJ1-2; 7 nucleotides match TRBD1. The germline V gene has CDR1 MDHEN and CDR2 SYDVKM. The CDR3 runs 16 residues. V was pared by 4 bases and J by 1 base, with 9 bases of the junction left unmatched. CDR3 bases: TGTGCCAGCAGTTCAACCTCAGGGGGGATTAACTATGGCTACACCTTC. Translating gives CASSSTSGGINYGYTF.

The chain combines TRBV11-2 with TRBJ2-7, with TRBD1 matching over 7 bases. V dropped 2 bases and J dropped 0; count of bases not matched to a gene: 4. The V gene's germline CDR1 is SGHAT and CDR2 FQNNGV. The CDR3 contains 15 residues. The CDR3 loop reads CASSLRTGSSYEQYF. In DNA form, the CDR3 reads TGTGCCAGCAGCTTAAGGACAGGAAGCTCCTACGAGCAGTACTTC.

The chain recombines TRBV7-6 with TRBJ1-1, with D unclear. Germline V gene data show CDR1 as SGHVS and CDR2 as FNYEAQ. The CDR3 has 14 amino acids. V lost 1 base and J lost 7, with 13 bases in between. This CDR3 is CASSLGTEGFEAFF. The CDR3 DNA reads as TGTGCCAGCAGCTTAGGGACGGAGGGTTTTGAAGCTTTCTTT.

This chain uses TRBV28 with TRBJ2-4; unclear D gene. CDR3 size: 17 residues. The V gene lost 2 bases and the J gene lost 0 bases, with 14 bases spanning the gap. Per germline, CDR1 MDHEN and CDR2 SYDVKM. CDR3 in DNA: TGTGCCAGCAGTTTAGTGGCAGGCGCTTCAGCCAAAAACATTCAGTACTTC. This gives the protein CASSLVAGASAKNIQYF.

The count of this clone is one. In DNA form, the CDR3 reads TGCGCCAGCAGCCCACGGGGACCGGGACTACTCTACGAGCAGTACTTC. It translates to CASSPRGPGLLYEQYF. The chain is built from TRBV4-1 and TRBJ2-7; 7 bases align to TRBD2. CDR1 is MGHRA and CDR2 is YSYEKL in the germline V gene. Unmatched junction bases numbered 12, after V lost 4 bases and J lost 3 bases. The CDR3 sequence is 16 residues long.

V gene TRBV10-3 combines with J gene TRBJ2-7; 7 nucleotides align to TRBD1. The CDR3 length is 15 residues. The germline gives CDR1 ENHRY, CDR2 SYGVKD. J lost 2 bases, V lost 2 bases, and 6 bases had no gene match. CDR3 loop: CAISENQGGPYEQYF. DNA for the CDR3: TGTGCCATCAGTGAGAATCAAGGGGGCCCCTACGAGCAGTACTTC.

The gene calls are TRBV4-2 and TRBJ2-1, with unresolved D. This CDR3 region has 13 residues. V was cut by 0 bases and J by 6 bases, with 6 bases left in between. Germline V gene data show CDR1 as LGHNA and CDR2 as YNFKEQ. The CDR3 is CASSQEGLNEQFF. The CDR3, as DNA: TGTGCCAGCAGCCAAGAGGGTCTCAATGAGCAGTTCTTC.

The V gene is TRBV6-1, the J gene TRBJ1-5; D uncertain. The length of the CDR3 is 12 residues. V gave up 9 bases and J gave up 6 bases, with 12 bases separating them. Germline V gene sequence: CDR1 MNHNS, CDR2 SASEGT. CDR3 amino acids: CASGWGTQPQHF. Here the CDR3 DNA reads TGTGCCAGTGGTTGGGGTACTCAGCCCCAGCATTTT.